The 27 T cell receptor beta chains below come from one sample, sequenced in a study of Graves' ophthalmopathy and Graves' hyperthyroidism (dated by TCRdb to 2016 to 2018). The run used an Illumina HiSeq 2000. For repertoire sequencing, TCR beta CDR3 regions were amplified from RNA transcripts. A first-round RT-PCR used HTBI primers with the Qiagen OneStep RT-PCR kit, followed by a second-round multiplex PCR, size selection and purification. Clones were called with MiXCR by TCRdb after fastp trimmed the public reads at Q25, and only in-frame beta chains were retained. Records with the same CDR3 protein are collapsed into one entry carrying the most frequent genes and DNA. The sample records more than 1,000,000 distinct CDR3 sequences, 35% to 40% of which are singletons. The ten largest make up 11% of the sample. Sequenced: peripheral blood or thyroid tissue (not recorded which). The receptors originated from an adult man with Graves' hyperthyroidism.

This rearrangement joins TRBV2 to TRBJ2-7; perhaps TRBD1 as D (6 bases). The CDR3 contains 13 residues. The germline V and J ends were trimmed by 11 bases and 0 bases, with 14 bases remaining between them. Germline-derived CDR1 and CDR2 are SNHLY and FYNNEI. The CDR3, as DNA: TGTGCCTCACACCAGGGACACTCCTACGAGCAGTACTTC. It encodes CASHQGHSYEQYF.

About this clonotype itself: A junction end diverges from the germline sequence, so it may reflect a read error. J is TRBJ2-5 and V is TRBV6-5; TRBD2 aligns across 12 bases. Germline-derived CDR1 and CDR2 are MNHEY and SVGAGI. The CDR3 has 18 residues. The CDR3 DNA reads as TGTGCCATCAGTGCCTCTAGCGGGAGGGCGGGGGAGCAAGAGACCCAGTACTTC. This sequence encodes CAISASSGRAGEQETQYF.

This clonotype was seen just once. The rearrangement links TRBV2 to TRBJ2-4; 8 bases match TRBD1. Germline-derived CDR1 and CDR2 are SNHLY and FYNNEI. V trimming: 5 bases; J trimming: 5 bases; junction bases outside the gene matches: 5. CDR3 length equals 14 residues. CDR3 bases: TGTGCCAGCAGTTCGCCGGGACAGGAAAACATTCAGTACTTC. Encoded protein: CASSSPGQENIQYF.

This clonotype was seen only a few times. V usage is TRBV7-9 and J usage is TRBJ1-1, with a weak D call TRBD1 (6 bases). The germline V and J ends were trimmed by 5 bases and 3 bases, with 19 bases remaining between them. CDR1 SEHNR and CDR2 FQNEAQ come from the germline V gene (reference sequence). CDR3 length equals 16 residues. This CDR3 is CASSVGGVKADTEAFF. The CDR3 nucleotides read TGTGCCAGCAGCGTAGGGGGAGTCAAGGCGGACACTGAAGCTTTCTTT.

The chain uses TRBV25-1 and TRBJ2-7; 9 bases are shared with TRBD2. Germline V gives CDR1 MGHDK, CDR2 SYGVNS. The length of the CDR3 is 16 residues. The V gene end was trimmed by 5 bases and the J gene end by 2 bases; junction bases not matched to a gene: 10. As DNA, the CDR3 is TGTGCCAGCAGTCCCCCGGGACTAGCCCAACCCTACGAGCAGTACTTC. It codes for CASSPPGLAQPYEQYF.

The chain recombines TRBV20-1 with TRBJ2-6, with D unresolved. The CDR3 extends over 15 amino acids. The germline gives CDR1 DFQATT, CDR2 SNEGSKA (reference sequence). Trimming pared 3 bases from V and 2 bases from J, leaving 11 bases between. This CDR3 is CSARGGGTGANVLTF. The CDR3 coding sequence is TGCAGTGCTAGGGGTGGTGGGACTGGGGCCAACGTCCTGACTTTC.

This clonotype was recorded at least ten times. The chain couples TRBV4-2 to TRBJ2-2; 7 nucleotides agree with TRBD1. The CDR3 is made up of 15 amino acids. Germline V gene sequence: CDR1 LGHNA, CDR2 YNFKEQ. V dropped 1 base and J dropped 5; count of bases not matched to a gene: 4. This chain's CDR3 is CASSQGDRETGELFF. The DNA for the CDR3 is TGTGCCAGCAGCCAAGGGGACAGAGAGACCGGGGAGCTGTTTTTT.

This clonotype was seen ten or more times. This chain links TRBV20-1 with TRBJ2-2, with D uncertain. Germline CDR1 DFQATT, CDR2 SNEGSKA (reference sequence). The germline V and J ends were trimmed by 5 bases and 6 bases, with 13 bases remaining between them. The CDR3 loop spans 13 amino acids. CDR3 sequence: CSARAVGPGELFF. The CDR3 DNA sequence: TGCAGTGCTCGCGCAGTCGGTCCCGGGGAGCTGTTTTTT.

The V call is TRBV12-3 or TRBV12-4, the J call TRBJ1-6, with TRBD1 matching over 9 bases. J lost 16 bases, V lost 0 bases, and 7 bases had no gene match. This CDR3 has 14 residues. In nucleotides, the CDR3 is TGTGCCAGCAGTTTAGCGCTGGGGACAGGGACACTCCACTTT. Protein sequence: CASSLALGTGTLHF.

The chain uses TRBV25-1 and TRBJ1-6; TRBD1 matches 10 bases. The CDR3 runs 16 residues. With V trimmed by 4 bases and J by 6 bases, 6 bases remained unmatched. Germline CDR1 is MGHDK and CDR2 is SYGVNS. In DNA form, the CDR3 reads TGTGCCAGCAGTGCCAGACAGGGGGCGCCTAATTCACCCCTCCACTTT. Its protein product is CASSARQGAPNSPLHF.

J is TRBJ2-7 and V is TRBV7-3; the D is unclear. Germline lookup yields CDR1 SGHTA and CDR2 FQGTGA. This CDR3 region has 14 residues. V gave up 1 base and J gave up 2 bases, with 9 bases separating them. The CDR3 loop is CASSLNPGTYEQYF. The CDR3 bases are TGTGCCAGCAGCTTAAATCCAGGCACCTACGAGCAGTACTTC.

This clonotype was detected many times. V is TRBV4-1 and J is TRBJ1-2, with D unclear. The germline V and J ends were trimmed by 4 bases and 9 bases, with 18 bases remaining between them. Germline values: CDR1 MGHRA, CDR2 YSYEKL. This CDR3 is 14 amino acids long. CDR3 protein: CASSPPHVVGSYTF. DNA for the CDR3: TGCGCCAGCAGCCCCCCCCACGTGGTCGGAAGCTACACCTTC.

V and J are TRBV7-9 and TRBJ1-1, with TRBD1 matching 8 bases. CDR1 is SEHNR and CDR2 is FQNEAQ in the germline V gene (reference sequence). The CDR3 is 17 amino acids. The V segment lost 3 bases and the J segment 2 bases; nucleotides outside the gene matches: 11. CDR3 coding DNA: TGTGCCAGCAGCTTCGGCAGGACAGGGTCTGGAAACACTGAAGCTTTCTTT. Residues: CASSFGRTGSGNTEAFF. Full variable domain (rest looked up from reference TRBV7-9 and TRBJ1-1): DTGVSQNPRHKITKRGQNVTFRCDPISEHNRLYWYRQTLGQGPEFLTYFQNEAQLEKSRLLSDRFSAERPKGSFSTLEIQRTEQGDSAMYLCASSFGRTGSGNTEAFFGQGTRLTVV.

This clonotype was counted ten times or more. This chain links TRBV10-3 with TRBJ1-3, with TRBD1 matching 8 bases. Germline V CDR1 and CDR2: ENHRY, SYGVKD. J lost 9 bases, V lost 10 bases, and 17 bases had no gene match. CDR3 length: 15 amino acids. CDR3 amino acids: CATRGLTGDGTTIYF. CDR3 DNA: TGTGCCACCCGGGGGTTGACAGGGGATGGGACCACCATATATTTT.

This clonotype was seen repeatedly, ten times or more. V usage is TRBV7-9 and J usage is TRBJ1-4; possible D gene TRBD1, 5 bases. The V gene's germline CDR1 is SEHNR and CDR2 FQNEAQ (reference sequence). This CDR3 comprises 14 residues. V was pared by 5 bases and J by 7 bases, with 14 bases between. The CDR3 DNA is TGTGCCAGCAGCGGCGGAGCAGGGCTTGAAAAACTGTTTTTT. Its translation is CASSGGAGLEKLFF.

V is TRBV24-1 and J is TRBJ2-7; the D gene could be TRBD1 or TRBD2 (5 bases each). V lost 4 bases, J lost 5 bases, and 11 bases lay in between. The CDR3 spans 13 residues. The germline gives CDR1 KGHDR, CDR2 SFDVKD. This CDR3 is CATSDERGNEQYF. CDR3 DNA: TGTGCCACCAGTGACGAACGGGGCAACGAGCAGTACTTC.

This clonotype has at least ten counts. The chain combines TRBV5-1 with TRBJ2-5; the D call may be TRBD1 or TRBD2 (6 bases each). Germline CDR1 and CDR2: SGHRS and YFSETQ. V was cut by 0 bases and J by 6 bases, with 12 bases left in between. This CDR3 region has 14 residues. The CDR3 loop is CASSLEGGRKTQYF. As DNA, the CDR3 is TGCGCCAGCAGCTTGGAAGGGGGGCGGAAGACCCAGTACTTC.

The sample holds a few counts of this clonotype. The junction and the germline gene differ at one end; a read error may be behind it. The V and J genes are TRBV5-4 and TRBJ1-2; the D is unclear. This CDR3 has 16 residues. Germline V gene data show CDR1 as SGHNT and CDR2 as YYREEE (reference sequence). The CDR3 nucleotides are TGCGCCAGCAGCCAAGATCCGCAGCCAGCTAACTATGGCTACACCTTC. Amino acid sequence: CASSQDPQPANYGYTF.

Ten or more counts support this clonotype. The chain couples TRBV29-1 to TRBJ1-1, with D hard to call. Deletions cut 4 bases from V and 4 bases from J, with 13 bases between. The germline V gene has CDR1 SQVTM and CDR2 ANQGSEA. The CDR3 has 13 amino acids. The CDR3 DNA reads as TGCAGCGTTGTCCGGACCATGGGCACTGAAGCTTTCTTT. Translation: CSVVRTMGTEAFF.

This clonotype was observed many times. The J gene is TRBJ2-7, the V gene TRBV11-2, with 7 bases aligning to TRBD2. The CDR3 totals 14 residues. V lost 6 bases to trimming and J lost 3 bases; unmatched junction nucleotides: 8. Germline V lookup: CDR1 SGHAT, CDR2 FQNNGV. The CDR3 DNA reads TGTGCCAGCAGACGAACTGGCGGGAGCTACGAGCAGTACTTC. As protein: CASRRTGGSYEQYF.

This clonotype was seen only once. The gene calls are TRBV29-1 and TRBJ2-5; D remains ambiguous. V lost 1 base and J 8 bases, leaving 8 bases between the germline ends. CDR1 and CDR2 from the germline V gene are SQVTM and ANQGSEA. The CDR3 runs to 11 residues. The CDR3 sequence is CSVEVRLTQYF. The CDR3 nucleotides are TGCAGCGTTGAAGTGCGACTCACCCAGTACTTC.

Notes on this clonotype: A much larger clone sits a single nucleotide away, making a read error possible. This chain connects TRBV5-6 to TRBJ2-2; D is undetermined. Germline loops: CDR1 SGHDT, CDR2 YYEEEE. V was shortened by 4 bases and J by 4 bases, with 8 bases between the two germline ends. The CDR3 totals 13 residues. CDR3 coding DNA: TGTGCCAGCAGCCAAGACTGCACCGGGGAGCTGTTTTTT. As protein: CASSQDCTGELFF.

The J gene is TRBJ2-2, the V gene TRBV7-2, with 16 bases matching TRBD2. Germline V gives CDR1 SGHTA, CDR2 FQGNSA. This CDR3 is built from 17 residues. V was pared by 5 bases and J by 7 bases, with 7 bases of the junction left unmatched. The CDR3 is CASSPGLAGGPVGELFF. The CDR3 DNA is TGTGCCAGCAGCCCGGGACTAGCGGGAGGGCCGGTCGGGGAGCTGTTTTTT.

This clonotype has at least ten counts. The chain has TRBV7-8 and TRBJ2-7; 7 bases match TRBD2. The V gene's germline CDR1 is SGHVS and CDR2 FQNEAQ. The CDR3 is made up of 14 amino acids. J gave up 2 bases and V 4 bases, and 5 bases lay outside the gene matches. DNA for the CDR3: TGTGCCAGCAGCTCCCTGGGGGGGGCCTACGAGCAGTACTTC. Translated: CASSSLGGAYEQYF.

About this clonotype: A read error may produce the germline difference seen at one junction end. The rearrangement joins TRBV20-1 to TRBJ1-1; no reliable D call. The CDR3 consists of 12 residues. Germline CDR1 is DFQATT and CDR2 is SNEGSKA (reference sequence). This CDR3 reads CSARRTDTEASF. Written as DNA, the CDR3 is TGCAGTGCTAGACGTACAGACACTGAAGCTTCCTTT.

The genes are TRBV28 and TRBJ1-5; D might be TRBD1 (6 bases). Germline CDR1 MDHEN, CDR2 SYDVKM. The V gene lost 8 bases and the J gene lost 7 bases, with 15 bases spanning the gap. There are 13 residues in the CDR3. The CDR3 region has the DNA TGTGCCAGCGATCAGGGGTTCGGGCAGCCCCAGCATTTT. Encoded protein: CASDQGFGQPQHF. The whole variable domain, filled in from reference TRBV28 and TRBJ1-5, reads DVKVTQSSRYLVKRTGEKVFLECVQDMDHENMFWYRQDPGLGLRLIYFSYDVKMKEKGDIPEGYSVSREKKERFSLILESASTNQTSMYLCASDQGFGQPQHFGDGTRLSIL.

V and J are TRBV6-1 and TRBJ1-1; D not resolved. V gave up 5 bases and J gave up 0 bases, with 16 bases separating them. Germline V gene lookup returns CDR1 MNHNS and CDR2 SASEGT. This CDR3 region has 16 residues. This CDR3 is CASSNYRGEMNTEAFF. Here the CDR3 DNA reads TGTGCCAGCAGTAACTACCGAGGCGAAATGAACACTGAAGCTTTCTTT.